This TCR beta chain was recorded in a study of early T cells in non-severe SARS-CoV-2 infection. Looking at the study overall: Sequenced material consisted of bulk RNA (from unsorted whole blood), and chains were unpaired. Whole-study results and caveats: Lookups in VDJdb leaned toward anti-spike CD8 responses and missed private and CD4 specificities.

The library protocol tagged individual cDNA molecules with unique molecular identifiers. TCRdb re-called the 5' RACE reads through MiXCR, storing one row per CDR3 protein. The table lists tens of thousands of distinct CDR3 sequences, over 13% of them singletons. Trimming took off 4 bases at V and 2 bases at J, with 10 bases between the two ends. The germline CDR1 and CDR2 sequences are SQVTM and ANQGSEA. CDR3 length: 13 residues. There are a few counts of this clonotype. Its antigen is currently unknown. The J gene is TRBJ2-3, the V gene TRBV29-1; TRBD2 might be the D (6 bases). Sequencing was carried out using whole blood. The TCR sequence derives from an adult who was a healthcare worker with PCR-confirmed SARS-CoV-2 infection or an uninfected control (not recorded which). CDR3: CSVVGGVTDTQYF. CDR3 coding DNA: TGCAGCGTTGTTGGCGGGGTCACAGATACGCAGTATTTT.